These 5 T cell receptor beta chains were all obtained from the same sample, sequenced in a study of Ad26.COV2.S vaccination and SARS-CoV-2 variants. Treatment here: around 19 received Ad26.COV2.S at low or high dose, single or two shots; about five received placebo; per-sample allocation not given. Material that was analyzed had been drawn on day 63 after the first vaccine or placebo injection. This table comes from immunoSEQ multiplex PCR, and its TCRdb copy is limited to in-frame clones, with some not included. The sample contains 300,000 to 400,000 clones, around 86% of which appear only once. The sample here was peripheral blood, taken in a trial of Ad26.COV2.S vaccine versus placebo. The receptors stem from a person between 18 and 60 years old who received the Ad26.COV2.S COVID-19 vaccine or a placebo.

The chain uses TRBV4-1 and TRBJ1-6; D gene uncertain. Germline-derived CDR1 and CDR2 are MGHRA and YSYEKL. V was pared by 1 base and J by 9 bases, with 7 bases between. This CDR3 comprises 13 residues. CDR3 loop: CASSQGVPSPLHF. The DNA for the CDR3 is TGCGCCAGCAGCCAAGGGGTACCTTCACCCCTCCACTTT.

This chain connects TRBV24-1 to TRBJ1-2, with D uncertain. The CDR3 totals 12 residues. Germline V lookup: CDR1 KGHDR, CDR2 SFDVKD. Trimming cost V 4 bases and J 7 bases, with 9 bases left between them. The CDR3 reads CATSDSGVGYTF. CDR3 nucleotide sequence: TGTGCCACCAGTGACTCAGGTGTTGGCTACACCTTC.

CDR3 bases: TGTGCCAGCAACCAACGGGGGTTCGAAGCTTTCTTT. Translating gives CASNQRGFEAFF. V usage is TRBV6-5 and J usage is TRBJ1-1, with D possibly TRBD1 on 5 matching bases. Germline V gene sequence: CDR1 MNHEY, CDR2 SVGAGI. This CDR3 is built from 12 residues. Trimming cost V 7 bases and J 8 bases, with 14 bases left between them.

This clone was counted once. The J gene is TRBJ2-7, the V gene TRBV7-2; D remains unclear. V lost 0 bases and J lost 7, with 19 bases in between. Germline V gene data show CDR1 as SGHTA and CDR2 as FQGNSA. The CDR3 is 16 amino acids. The CDR3 sequence is CASSLATQAIRAEQYF. The CDR3 nucleotides read TGTGCCAGCAGCTTAGCTACCCAGGCGATACGAGCGGAGCAGTACTTC.

The chain recombines TRBV19 with TRBJ2-7; tentative D call: TRBD2 (7 bases). Germline lookup yields CDR1 LNHDA and CDR2 SQIVND (reference sequence). The CDR3 covers 15 residues. Trimming removed 6 bases at V and 3 bases at J, with 18 bases between. DNA of the CDR3: TGTGCCAGTAGCCTATCTGGGGGGGCGGACTACGAGCAGTACTTC. Amino acids: CASSLSGGADYEQYF.